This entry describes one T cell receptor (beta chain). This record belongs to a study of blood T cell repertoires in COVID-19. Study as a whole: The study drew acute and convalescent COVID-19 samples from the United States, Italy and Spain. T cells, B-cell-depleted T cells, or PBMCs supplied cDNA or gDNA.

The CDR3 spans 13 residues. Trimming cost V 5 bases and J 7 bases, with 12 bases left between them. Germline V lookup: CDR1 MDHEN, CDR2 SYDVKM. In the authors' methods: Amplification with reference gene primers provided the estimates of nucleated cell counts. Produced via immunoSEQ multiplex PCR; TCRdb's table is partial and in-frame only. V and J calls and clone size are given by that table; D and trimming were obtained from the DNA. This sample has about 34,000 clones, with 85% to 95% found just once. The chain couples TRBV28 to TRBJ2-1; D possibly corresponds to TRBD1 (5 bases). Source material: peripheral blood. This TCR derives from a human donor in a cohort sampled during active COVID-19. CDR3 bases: TGTGCCAGCAGTGTAGTACAGGTAAATGAGCAGTTCTTC. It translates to CASSVVQVNEQFF.